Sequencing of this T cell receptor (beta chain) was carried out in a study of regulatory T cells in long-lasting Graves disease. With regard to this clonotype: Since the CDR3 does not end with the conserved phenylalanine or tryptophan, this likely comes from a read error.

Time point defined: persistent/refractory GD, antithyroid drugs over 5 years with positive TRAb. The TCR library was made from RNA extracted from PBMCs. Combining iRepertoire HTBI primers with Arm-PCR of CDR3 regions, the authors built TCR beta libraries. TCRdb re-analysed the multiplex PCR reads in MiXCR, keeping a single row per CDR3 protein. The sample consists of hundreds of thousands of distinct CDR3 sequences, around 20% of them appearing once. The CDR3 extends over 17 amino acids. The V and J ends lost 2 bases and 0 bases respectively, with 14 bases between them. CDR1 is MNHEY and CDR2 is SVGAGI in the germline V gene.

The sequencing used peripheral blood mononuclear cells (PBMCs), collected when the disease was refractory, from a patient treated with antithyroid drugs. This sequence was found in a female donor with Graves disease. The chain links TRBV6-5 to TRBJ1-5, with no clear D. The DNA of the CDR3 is TGTGCCAGCAGTTACCGTCCCAGGTTGGATAGCAATCAGCCCCAGCATTCT. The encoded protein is CASSYRPRLDSNQPQHS.